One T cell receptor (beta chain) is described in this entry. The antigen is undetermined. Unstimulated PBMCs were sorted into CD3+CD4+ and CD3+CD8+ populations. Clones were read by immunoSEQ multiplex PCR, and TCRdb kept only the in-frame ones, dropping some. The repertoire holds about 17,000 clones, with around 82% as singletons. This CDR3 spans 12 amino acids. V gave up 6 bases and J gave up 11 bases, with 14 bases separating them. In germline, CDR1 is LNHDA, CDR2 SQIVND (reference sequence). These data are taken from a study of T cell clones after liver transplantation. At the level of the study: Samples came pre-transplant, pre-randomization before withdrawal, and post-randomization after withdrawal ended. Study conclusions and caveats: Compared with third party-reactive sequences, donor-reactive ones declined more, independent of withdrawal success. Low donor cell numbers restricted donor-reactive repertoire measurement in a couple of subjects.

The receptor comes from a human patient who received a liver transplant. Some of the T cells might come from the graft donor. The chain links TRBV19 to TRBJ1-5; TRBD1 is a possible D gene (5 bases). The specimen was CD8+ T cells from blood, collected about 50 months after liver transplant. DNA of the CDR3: TGTGCCAGTAGCCCCGAGGGGATTTCCCAGCATTTT. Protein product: CASSPEGISQHF.